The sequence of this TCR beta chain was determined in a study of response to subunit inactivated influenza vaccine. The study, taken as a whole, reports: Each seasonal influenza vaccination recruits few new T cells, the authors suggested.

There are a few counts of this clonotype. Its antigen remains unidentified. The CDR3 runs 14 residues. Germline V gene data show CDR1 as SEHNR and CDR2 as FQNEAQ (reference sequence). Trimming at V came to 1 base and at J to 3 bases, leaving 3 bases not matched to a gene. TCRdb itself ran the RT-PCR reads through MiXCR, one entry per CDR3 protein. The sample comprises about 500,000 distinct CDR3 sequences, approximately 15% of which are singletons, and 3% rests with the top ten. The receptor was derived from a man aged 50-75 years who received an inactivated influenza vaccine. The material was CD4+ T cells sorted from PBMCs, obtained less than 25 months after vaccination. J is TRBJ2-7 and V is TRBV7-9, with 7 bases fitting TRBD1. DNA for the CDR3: TGTGCCAGCAGCTTAGTGCCAGGGGGCTACGAGCAGTACTTC. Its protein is CASSLVPGGYEQYF.